This TCR beta chain is drawn from a study of blood T cells in healthy people across ages. The authors ran a second PCR of 7 to 11 cycles using a sample-barcoded 5' primer and a J-beta primer mix. Unique molecular identifiers of 12 random nucleotides labeled each cDNA. TCRdb reprocessed the 5' RACE reads with MiXCR, giving one entry per CDR3 protein. The data hold about 1.7 million distinct CDR3 sequences, with roughly 27% observed a single time. The CDR3 totals 15 residues. Germline CDR1 LGHNT, CDR2 FRNRAP. V gave up 5 bases and J gave up 2 bases, with 13 bases separating them. The extraction recovered at least 5.5 micrograms of total RNA per sample.

The sequence was obtained from a woman aged 30 to 39 in good health. The sequenced sample was blood. The chain combines TRBV12-5 with TRBJ1-5; D gene unclear. CDR3 residues: CASGPPLMGNQPQHF. The CDR3 nucleotides are TGTGCTAGTGGTCCACCCTTGATGGGCAATCAGCCCCAGCATTTT.